These 21 T cell receptor beta chains originate from one sample sequenced in a study of T cells in Graves' hyperthyroidism and ophthalmopathy. The source material, RNA transcripts, was used to amplify TCR beta CDR3 regions. First-round RT-PCR targeting the TCR CDR3 was performed with the HTBI primer set. TCRdb independently ran MiXCR on the multiplex PCR reads; one entry per CDR3 protein. The data contain around 340,000 distinct CDR3 sequences, roughly 15% of them singletons. The sample comprised blood. These receptor sequences come from a man younger than 40 with Graves' hyperthyroidism.

The chain recombines TRBV4-1 with TRBJ2-7, with D perhaps TRBD2 (5 bases). This CDR3 has 15 amino acids. V was clipped by 0 bases and J by 3 bases, with 12 bases between them. The germline V gene encodes CDR1 MGHRA and CDR2 YSYEKL. CDR3 residues: CASSQDKSDYYEQYF. In DNA, the CDR3 is TGCGCCAGCAGCCAAGATAAAAGCGACTACTACGAGCAGTACTTC.

Ten or more counts support this clonotype. The rearrangement joins TRBV4-1 to TRBJ2-7; D call uncertain. Trimming removed 3 bases from V and 4 bases from J, with 7 bases in between. CDR1 and CDR2 from the germline V gene are MGHRA and YSYEKL. The CDR3 covers 12 residues. The CDR3 DNA is TGCGCCAGCAGCCAGTCAGGTTACGAGCAGTACTTC. Its protein is CASSQSGYEQYF.

This clonotype was counted ten times or more. The CDR3 sequence: CASSSSGLSYEQYF. The CDR3 bases are TGTGCCAGCAGCTCAAGCGGACTCTCCTACGAGCAGTACTTC. The J gene is TRBJ2-7, the V gene TRBV7-6, with D perhaps matching TRBD2 (5 bases). The CDR3 sequence is 14 residues long. In germline, CDR1 is SGHVS, CDR2 FNYEAQ. The ends were cut back, 4 bases at V and 0 bases at J, with 10 bases in the middle.

This clonotype was picked up many times. The rearrangement links TRBV6-1 to TRBJ1-4; D is undetermined. The CDR3 loop spans 13 amino acids. The V end was cut by 8 bases, the J end by 4 bases, with 11 bases between. Germline loops: CDR1 MNHNS, CDR2 SASEGT. CDR3 coding DNA: TGTGCCAGCCTGGACGGGTTTAATGAAAAACTGTTTTTT. Protein product: CASLDGFNEKLFF.

Many counts were recorded for this clonotype. The chain recombines TRBV11-2 with TRBJ2-7; D is unclear. V was pared by 1 base and J by 3 bases, with 16 bases between. The length of the CDR3 is 16 residues. CDR1 is SGHAT, CDR2 FQNNGV, per germline. The chain's CDR3 is CASSLGWAQPNYEQYF. The CDR3 DNA sequence: TGTGCCAGCAGCTTAGGCTGGGCCCAACCAAACTACGAGCAGTACTTC.

The J gene is TRBJ1-5, the V gene TRBV18; unclear D gene. This CDR3 is 13 amino acids long. In germline, CDR1 is KGHSH, CDR2 LQKENI. V shed 6 bases and J shed 6 bases, with 12 bases lying between them. The CDR3 is CASSPERGQPQHF. CDR3 nucleotides: TGTGCCAGCTCGCCCGAACGGGGTCAGCCCCAGCATTTT.

The V gene is TRBV7-2, the J gene TRBJ2-3; D is tentatively TRBD1 or TRBD2 (5 bases each). Germline CDR1 SGHTA, CDR2 FQGNSA. The CDR3 consists of 14 residues. Trimming took 4 bases from V and 11 from J, leaving 19 bases between them. The CDR3: CASSSQLGVTGQYF. CDR3 sequence (DNA): TGTGCCAGCAGCTCCCAGCTGGGGGTCACAGGGCAGTATTTT.

The chain recombines TRBV6-1 with TRBJ2-7; TRBD1 matches 12 bases. Germline V lookup: CDR1 MNHNS, CDR2 SASEGT. The V segment lost 6 bases and the J segment 6 bases; nucleotides outside the gene matches: 9. CDR3 length: 15 residues. CDR3 protein: CASSSSGQGAREQYF. As DNA, the CDR3 is TGTGCCAGCAGCTCTTCGGGACAGGGGGCGCGCGAGCAGTACTTC.

The chain employs TRBV5-1 and TRBJ2-3; either TRBD1 or TRBD2 may fit D (5 bases each). This CDR3 contains 15 residues. The germline V and J ends were trimmed by 4 bases and 5 bases, with 17 bases remaining between them. Looked up from germline, CDR1 is SGHRS and CDR2 is YFSETQ. The CDR3 nucleotides are TGCGCCAGCAGCCAATACGGGGACCGGGTAGATACGCAGTATTTT. The encoded protein is CASSQYGDRVDTQYF.

As concerns this clonotype: A single base separates this from a much larger clone, so it may be a read error. Written as DNA, the CDR3 is TGTGCCAGCAGTGAGATCTCCACTAGCGGGCCCGGCTACGAGCAGTACTTC. It codes for CASSEISTSGPGYEQYF. The J gene is TRBJ2-7, the V gene TRBV6-1; TRBD2 aligns across 9 bases. J was trimmed by 3 bases and V by 3 bases; bases with no gene match: 12. Germline loops: CDR1 MNHNS, CDR2 SASEGT. The CDR3 runs 17 residues.

This sequence joins TRBV19 and TRBJ1-2; D remains unclear. Trimming shortened V by 3 bases and J by 2 bases, and 1 base separated the two germline ends. The CDR3 length is 11 residues. Germline V lookup: CDR1 LNHDA, CDR2 SQIVND (reference sequence). The CDR3 here is CASSMNYGYTF. The CDR3 nucleotides are TGTGCCAGTAGTATGAACTATGGCTACACCTTC.

This clonotype was detected a few times. J is TRBJ2-1 and V is TRBV18, with 7 bases identical to TRBD1. V was pared by 1 base and J by 4 bases, with 10 bases of the junction left unmatched. CDR3 length: 17 amino acids. Germline-derived CDR1 and CDR2 are KGHSH and LQKENI. The CDR3 here is CASSPLKGRGRYNEQFF. CDR3 bases: TGTGCCAGCTCACCACTAAAGGGTAGGGGGCGTTACAATGAGCAGTTCTTC.

Many counts were recorded for this clonotype. The rearrangement links TRBV12-3 or TRBV12-4 to TRBJ1-5, with 9 positions matching TRBD1. After removal of 7 bases from V and 5 bases from J, the junction contained 6 bases not matched to a gene. The CDR3 extends over 14 amino acids. As DNA, the CDR3 is TGTGCCAGCAACTCACAGGGGGCGCATCAGCCCCAGCATTTT. Protein sequence: CASNSQGAHQPQHF.

This clonotype was picked up many times. A junction end diverges from the germline sequence, so it may reflect a read error. V is TRBV18 and J is TRBJ1-1, with D hard to call. CDR1 is KGHSH, CDR2 LQKENI, per germline. This CDR3 is 13 amino acids long. The CDR3 reads CASSPGRNTEAFF. CDR3 bases: TGCGCCAGCAGCCCCGGGAGGAACACTGAAGCTTTCTTT.

The genes are TRBV9 and TRBJ1-4; a weak D match, TRBD1 (6 bases). This CDR3 has 17 residues. Trimming pared 1 base from V and 9 bases from J, leaving 22 bases between. Germline CDR1 and CDR2: SGDLS and YYNGEE. In DNA form, the CDR3 reads TGTGCCAGCAGCGTAAGTAGTTGGGGGGCGTTCGGGAAAAAACTGTTTTTT. Translating it yields CASSVSSWGAFGKKLFF. The whole variable domain, filled in from reference TRBV9 and TRBJ1-4, reads DSGVTQTPKHLITATGQRVTLRCSPRSGDLSVYWYQQSLDQGLQFLIQYYNGEERAKGNILERFSAQQFPDLHSELNLSSLELGDSALYFCASSVSSWGAFGKKLFFGSGTQLSVL.

This clonotype was observed at least ten times. This CDR3 is CASSPPASYEQYF. The CDR3 DNA is TGTGCCAGCTCACCACCGGCCAGCTACGAGCAGTACTTC. The rearrangement uses TRBV7-9 and TRBJ2-7; no firm D call. The germline V and J ends were trimmed by 8 bases and 3 bases, with 14 bases remaining between them. The germline V gene has CDR1 SEHNR and CDR2 FQNEAQ (reference sequence). This CDR3 has 13 residues. Complete variable domain (other parts from reference TRBV7-9 and TRBJ2-7): DTGVSQNPRHKITKRGQNVTFRCDPISEHNRLYWYRQTLGQGPEFLTYFQNEAQLEKSRLLSDRFSAERPKGSFSTLEIQRTEQGDSAMYLCASSPPASYEQYFGPGTRLTVT.

As for this clonotype: A much bigger clone sits one base away, suggesting this may be a read error. The genes are TRBV20-1 and TRBJ2-3; D uncertain. The CDR3 consists of 14 residues. Germline V gene lookup returns CDR1 DFQATT and CDR2 SNEGSKA (reference sequence). In nucleotides, the CDR3 is TGCGGTGCTTCCGATAGCAGAAGCACAGATACGCAGTATTTT. Amino acid sequence: CGASDSRSTDTQYF.

This clonotype has a count of ten or more. The rearrangement joins TRBV20-1 to TRBJ2-7; no definite D call. V was cut by 1 base and J by 2 bases, with 9 bases left in between. The CDR3 covers 13 residues. Germline values: CDR1 DFQATT, CDR2 SNEGSKA (reference sequence). The CDR3 reads CSARAPTTYEQYF. CDR3 nucleotides: TGCAGTGCTAGAGCTCCTACGACCTACGAGCAGTACTTC.

The J gene is TRBJ2-7, the V gene TRBV7-9; 9 positions match TRBD1. Per germline, CDR1 SEHNR and CDR2 FQNEAQ (reference sequence). The V gene end was trimmed by 9 bases and the J gene end by 7 bases; junction bases not matched to a gene: 16. There are 15 residues in the CDR3. CDR3 region: CASMPGQGRSGEQYF. The CDR3 region has the DNA TGTGCCAGTATGCCGGGACAGGGCCGATCTGGTGAGCAGTACTTC.

This clonotype appeared many times. The V and J genes are TRBV3-1 and TRBJ1-4; 8 bases match TRBD1. The germline V gene has CDR1 LGHDT and CDR2 YNNKEL (reference sequence). This CDR3 has 15 residues. V dropped 1 base and J dropped 8; count of bases not matched to a gene: 6. CDR3 sequence (DNA): TGTGCCAGCAGCCAAGCTCACAGGGGGGAAGAAAAACTGTTTTTT. As protein: CASSQAHRGEEKLFF.

A single count supports this clonotype. A much larger clonotype is one base distant, so this may be a read error. The chain recombines TRBV24-1 with TRBJ2-7; no clear D. Trimming removed 5 bases from V and 7 bases from J, with 14 bases in between. Germline CDR1 reads KGHDR; CDR2 reads SFDVKD. CDR3 length: 13 amino acids. CDR3 DNA: TGTGCCACCAGTGGTTTTAGGTCGTCTGAGCAGTACTTC. Protein sequence: CATSGFRSSEQYF.